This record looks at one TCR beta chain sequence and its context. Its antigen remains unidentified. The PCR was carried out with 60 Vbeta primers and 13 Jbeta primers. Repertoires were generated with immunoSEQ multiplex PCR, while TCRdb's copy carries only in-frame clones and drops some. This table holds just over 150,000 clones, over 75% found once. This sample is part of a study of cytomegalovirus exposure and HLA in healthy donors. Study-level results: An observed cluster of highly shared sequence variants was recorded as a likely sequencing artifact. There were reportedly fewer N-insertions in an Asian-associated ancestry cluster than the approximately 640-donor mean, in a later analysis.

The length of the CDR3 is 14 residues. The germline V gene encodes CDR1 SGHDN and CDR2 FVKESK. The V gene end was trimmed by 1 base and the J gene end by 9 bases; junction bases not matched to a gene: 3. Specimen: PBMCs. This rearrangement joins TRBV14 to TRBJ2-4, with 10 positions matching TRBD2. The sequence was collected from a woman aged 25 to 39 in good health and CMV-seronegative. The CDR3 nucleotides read TGTGCCAGCAGCCAAGTGGAGCGGGGGGGCATTCAGTACTTC. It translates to CASSQVERGGIQYF.